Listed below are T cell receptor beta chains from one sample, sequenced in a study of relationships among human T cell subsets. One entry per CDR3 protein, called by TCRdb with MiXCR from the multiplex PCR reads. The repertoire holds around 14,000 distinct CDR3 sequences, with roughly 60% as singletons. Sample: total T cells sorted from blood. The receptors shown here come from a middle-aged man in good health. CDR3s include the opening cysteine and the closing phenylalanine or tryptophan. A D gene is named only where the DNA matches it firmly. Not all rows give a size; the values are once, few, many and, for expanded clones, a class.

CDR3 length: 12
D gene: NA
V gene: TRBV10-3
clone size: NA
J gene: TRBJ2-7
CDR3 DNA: TGTGCCATCAGCCCGCTTCGGGGGGAGCAGTACTTC
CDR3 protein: CAISPLRGEQYF

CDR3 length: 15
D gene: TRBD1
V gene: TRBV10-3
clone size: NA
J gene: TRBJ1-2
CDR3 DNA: TGTGCCATCAGTGACCCAGACAGGGACTACTATGGCTACACCTTC
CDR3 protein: CAISDPDRDYYGYTF

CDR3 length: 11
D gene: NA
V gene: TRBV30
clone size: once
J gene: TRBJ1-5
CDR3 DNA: TGTGCCTCCGGCGCATATCAGCCCCAGCATTTT
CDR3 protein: CASGAYQPQHF

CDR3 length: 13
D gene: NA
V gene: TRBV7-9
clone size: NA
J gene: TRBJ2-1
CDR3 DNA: TGTGCCAGATCTCCCGGGCCGAACAATGAGCAGTTCTTC
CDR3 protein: CARSPGPNNEQFF

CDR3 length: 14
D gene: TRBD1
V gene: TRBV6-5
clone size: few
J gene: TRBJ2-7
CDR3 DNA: TGTGCCAGCAACGGACAGGGGGTAACCTACGAGCAGTACTTC
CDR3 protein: CASNGQGVTYEQYF

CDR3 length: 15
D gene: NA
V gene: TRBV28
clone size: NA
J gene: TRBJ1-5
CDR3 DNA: TGTGCCAGCAGTTTTAGGTCCGGTAGCAATCAGCCCCAGCATTTT
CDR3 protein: CASSFRSGSNQPQHF

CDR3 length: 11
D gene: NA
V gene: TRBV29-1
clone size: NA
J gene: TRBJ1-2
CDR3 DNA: TGCAGCGGCGACGGGACGGACGGCTACACCTTC
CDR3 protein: CSGDGTDGYTF

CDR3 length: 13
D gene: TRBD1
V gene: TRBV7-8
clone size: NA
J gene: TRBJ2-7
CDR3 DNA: TGTGCCAGCAGCCCGGGACAGGGTGCTTTTGAGTACTTC
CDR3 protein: CASSPGQGAFEYF

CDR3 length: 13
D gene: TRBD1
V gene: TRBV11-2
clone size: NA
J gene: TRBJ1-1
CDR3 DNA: TGTGCCAGCCTAACGGCCACAGGGGGTTTGGCTTTCTTT
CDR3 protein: CASLTATGGLAFF

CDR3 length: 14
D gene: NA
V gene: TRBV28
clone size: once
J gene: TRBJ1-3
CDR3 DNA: TGTGCCAGCAGCAATGGGGGGGCTGGAAACACCATATATTTT
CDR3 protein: CASSNGGAGNTIYF

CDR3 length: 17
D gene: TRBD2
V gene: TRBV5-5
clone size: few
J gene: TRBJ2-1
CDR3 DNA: TGTGCCAGCAGCTTGGGACACCGACTAGCGGGAGGGATTGAGCAGTTCTTC
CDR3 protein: CASSLGHRLAGGIEQFF

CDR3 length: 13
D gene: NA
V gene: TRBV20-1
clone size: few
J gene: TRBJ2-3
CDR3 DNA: TGCAGTGCCATGAGGGGTAGCACAGATACGCAGTATTTT
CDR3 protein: CSAMRGSTDTQYF

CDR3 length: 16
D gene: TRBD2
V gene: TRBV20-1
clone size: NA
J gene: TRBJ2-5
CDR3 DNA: TGCAGTGCTAGAGACGCTGCGCGGGAGGAACAAGAGACCCAGTACTTC
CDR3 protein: CSARDAAREEQETQYF

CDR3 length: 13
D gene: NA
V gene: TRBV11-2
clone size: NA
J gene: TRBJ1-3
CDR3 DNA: TGTGCCAGCAGCTCGCTCACTGGAAACACCATATATTTT
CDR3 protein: CASSSLTGNTIYF

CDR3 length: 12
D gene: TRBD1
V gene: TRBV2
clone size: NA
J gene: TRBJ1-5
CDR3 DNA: TGTGCCAGCAGTACAGGGGTAGGACCCCAGCATTTT
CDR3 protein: CASSTGVGPQHF

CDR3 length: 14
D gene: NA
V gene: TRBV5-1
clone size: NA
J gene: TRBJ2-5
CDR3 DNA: TGCGCCAGCAGCTTGGCCGGCGGCAGGGAGACCCAGTACTTC
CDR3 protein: CASSLAGGRETQYF

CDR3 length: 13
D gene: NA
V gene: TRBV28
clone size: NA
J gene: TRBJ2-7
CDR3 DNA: TGTGCCAGCAGTCCGACTAGAAGATACGAGCAGTACTTC
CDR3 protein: CASSPTRRYEQYF

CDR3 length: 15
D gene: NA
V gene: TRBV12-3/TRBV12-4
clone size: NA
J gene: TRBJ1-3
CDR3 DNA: TGTGCCAGCGGTTTAGAAGGGACATCACCAAACACCATATATTTT
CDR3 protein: CASGLEGTSPNTIYF

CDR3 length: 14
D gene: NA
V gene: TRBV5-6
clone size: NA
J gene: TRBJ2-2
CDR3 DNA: TGTGCCAGCAGCCGTGGCCCGGGCACCGGGGAGCTGTTTTTT
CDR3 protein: CASSRGPGTGELFF

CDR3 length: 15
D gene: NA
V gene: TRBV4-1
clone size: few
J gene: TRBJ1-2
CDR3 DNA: TGCGCCAGCAGCCAAGTGGTACAGGTTAACTATGGCTACACCTTC
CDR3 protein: CASSQVVQVNYGYTF

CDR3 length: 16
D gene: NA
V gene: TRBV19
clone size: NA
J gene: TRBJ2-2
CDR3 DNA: TGTGCCAGTAGTATGCGGCAGCGGTTGTACACCGGGGAGCTGTTTTTT
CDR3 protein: CASSMRQRLYTGELFF

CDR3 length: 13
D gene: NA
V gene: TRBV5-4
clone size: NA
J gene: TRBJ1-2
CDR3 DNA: TGTGCCAGCAGCTTTCCAGGTGCTGTGGGCTACACCTTC
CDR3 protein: CASSFPGAVGYTF

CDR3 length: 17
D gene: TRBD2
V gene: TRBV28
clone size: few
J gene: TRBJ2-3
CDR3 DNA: TGTGCCAGCAGTTTGCCCAGCCTAGCGGGGACCACAGATACGCAGTATTTT
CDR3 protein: CASSLPSLAGTTDTQYF

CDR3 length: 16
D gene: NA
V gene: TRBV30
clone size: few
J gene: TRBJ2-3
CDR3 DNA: TGTGCCTGGAGTGTTGGAGGGGGCCGTGGCACAGATACGCAGTATTTT
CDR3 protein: CAWSVGGGRGTDTQYF

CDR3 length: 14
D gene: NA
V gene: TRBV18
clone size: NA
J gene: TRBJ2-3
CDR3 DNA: TGTGCCAGCTCACCAGACACGAGCACAGATACGCAGTATTTT
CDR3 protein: CASSPDTSTDTQYF

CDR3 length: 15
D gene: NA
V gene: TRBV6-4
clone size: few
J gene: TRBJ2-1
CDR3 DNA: TGTGCCAGCAGTGACGGGGAGGGGGGCTTGAGTGAGCAGTTCTTC
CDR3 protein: CASSDGEGGLSEQFF

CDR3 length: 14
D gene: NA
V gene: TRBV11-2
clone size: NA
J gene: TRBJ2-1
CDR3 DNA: TGTGCCAGCAGCTTAGGACAACCGTCCAATAAGCAGTTCTTC
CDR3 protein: CASSLGQPSNKQFF

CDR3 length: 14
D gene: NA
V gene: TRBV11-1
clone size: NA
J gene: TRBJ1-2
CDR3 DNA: TGTGCCAGCAGCTTTACAGGACCTGACTATGGCTACACCTTC
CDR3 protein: CASSFTGPDYGYTF

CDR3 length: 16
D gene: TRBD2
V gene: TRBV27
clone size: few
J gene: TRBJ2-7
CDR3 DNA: TGTGCCAGCGGACTCAAAGGAGCGGGAGGTTCCGACGAGCAGTACTTC
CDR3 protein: CASGLKGAGGSDEQYF

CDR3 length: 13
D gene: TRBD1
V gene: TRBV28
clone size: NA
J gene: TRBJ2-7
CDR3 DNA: TGTGCCAGCAGCGGACAGGGAACCTACGAGCAGTACTTC
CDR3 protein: CASSGQGTYEQYF